This T cell receptor (beta chain) was obtained from a study of identical twins. Study findings and constraints: These conclusions were based on statistical analysis (cross-sectional, not following the same donors).

This clonotype was counted a few times. As yet, its antigen is unknown. From the 5' RACE reads, TCRdb called clonotypes with MiXCR, one entry per CDR3 protein. The top ten clones hold roughly 3% of a sample with approximately 600,000 distinct CDR3 sequences, around 9.6% of them seen once. The CDR3 has 15 residues. Trimming cost V 0 bases and J 3 bases, with 10 bases left between them. CDR1 and CDR2 (germline): SGHDT, YYEEEE. These data are also associated with another study on yellow fever vaccine responses in identical twins.

The specimen was PBMCs. The chain is built from TRBV5-6 and TRBJ2-1, with D possibly TRBD1 on 5 matching bases. This clonotype was sampled from a woman under 30 in good health. The DNA of the CDR3 is TGTGCCAGCAGCTTGGCGGCAGGGATCTACAATGAGCAGTTCTTC. Residues: CASSLAAGIYNEQFF.